The rows below give T cell receptor beta chains drawn from one sample of a study of blood T cell repertoires in COVID-19. Libraries were prepared by immunoSEQ multiplex PCR; TCRdb keeps only in-frame clonotypes and omits some of them. Here the sample spans 55,000 to 65,000 clones, approximately 87% being singletons. The sequencing input was peripheral blood. Receptors originate from a man aged 55 to 70 with active or convalescent COVID-19. The CDR3 runs from the conserved cysteine through the conserved F or W. The D gene is left open where the match is weak. Expanded clones are given a class, and other clones once, few, many or no size at all.

.	TRBV7-2	.	TRBJ2-6	CASSLDGSGANVLTF	TGTGCCAGCAGCTTAGACGGCTCTGGGGCCAACGTCCTGACTTTC
.	TRBV4-2	.	TRBJ2-3	CASSQEVRVSTDTQYF	TGTGCCAGCAGCCAAGAGGTGCGGGTTAGCACAGATACGCAGTATTTT
once	TRBV11-3	.	TRBJ2-5	CASSLGLGGEETQYF	TGTGCCAGCAGCTTAGGTCTAGGCGGGGAAGAGACCCAGTACTTC
once	TRBV6-5	.	TRBJ2-5	CASNGGFQETQYF	TGTGCCAGCAATGGCGGGTTCCAAGAGACCCAGTACTTC
.	TRBV9	.	TRBJ1-3	CASGAESTSGNTIYF	TGTGCCAGCGGTGCTGAGAGTACGTCCGGAAACACCATATATTTT
.	TRBV27	TRBD1	TRBJ1-5	CASSPTTGYGNQPQHF	TGTGCCAGCAGTCCGACGACAGGGTACGGCAATCAGCCCCAGCATTTT
once	TRBV27	.	TRBJ2-5	CASSLSVGVFSTETQYF	TGTGCCAGCAGTTTATCGGTAGGAGTCTTTAGTACGGAGACCCAGTACTTC
.	TRBV5-8	.	TRBJ2-1	CASSPQRPGSYNEQFF	TGTGCCAGCAGCCCCCAGCGGCCCGGAAGCTACAATGAGCAGTTCTTC
.	TRBV5-1	.	TRBJ2-3	CASSFPSTDTQYF	TGCGCCAGCAGCTTCCCTAGCACAGATACGCAGTATTTT
.	TRBV18	TRBD2	TRBJ2-7	CASSPPLAGGKDYYEQYF	TGTGCCAGCTCACCACCGTTAGCGGGGGGAAAAGATTACTACGAGCAGTACTTC
.	TRBV2	TRBD2	TRBJ2-3	CASGLAGAVSTDTQYF	TGTGCCAGCGGGCTAGCGGGAGCAGTCAGCACAGATACGCAGTATTTT
.	TRBV7-9	.	TRBJ2-7	CASSFRDSPSYEQYF	TGTGCCAGCAGCTTTAGGGACTCTCCTTCCTACGAGCAGTACTTC
.	TRBV7-3	.	TRBJ2-3	CASGGSSTDTQYF	TGTGCCAGCGGGGGGTCTAGCACAGATACGCAGTATTTT
.	TRBV6-5	.	TRBJ1-1	CASSYKEGNTEAFF	TGTGCCAGCAGTTATAAGGAGGGGAACACTGAAGCTTTCTTT